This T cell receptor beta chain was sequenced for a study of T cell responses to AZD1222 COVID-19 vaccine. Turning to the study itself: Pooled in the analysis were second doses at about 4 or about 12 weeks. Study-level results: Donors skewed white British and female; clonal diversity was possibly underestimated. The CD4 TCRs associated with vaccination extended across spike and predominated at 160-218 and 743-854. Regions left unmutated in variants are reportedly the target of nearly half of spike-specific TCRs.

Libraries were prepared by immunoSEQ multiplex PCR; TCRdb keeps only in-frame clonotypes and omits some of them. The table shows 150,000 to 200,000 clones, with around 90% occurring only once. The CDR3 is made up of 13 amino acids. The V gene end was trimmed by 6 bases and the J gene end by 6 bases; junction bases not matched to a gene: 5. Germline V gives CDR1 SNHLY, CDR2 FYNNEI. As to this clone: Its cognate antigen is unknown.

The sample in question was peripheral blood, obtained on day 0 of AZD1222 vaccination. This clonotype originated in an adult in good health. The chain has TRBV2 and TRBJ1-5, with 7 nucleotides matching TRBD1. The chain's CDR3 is CASRQGVGQPQHF. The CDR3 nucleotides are TGTGCCAGCAGGCAGGGGGTGGGTCAGCCCCAGCATTTT.